These T cell receptor beta chains were read from a single sample in a study of blood T cell repertoires in COVID-19. This table comes from immunoSEQ multiplex PCR, and its TCRdb copy is limited to in-frame clones, with some not included. The sample holds 70,000 to 95,000 clones, approximately 75% seen once. Sequencing used peripheral blood. The receptors stem from a human donor in a cohort sampled during active COVID-19. The CDR3 runs from the conserved cysteine through the conserved F or W. The order of the fields is J gene, V gene, D gene, clone size, CDR3 protein, CDR3 DNA. D genes are given only for firm matches. Some rows mark clone size as missing; the rest say once, few, many or name a class of expanded clone.

TRBJ2-1 | TRBV5-4 | - | - | CASSLEIFRRGEQFF | TGTGCCAGCAGCTTGGAGATTTTCAGGAGGGGTGAGCAGTTCTTC
TRBJ2-5 | TRBV7-3 | - | few | CASSLTYGVKETQYF | TGTGCCAGCAGCTTAACGTACGGGGTAAAAGAGACCCAGTACTTC
TRBJ1-4 | TRBV18 | - | - | CASSIVQGTTNEKLFF | TGTGCCAGCTCAATTGTGCAGGGGACAACTAATGAAAAACTGTTTTTT
TRBJ2-5 | TRBV19 | TRBD1 | - | CASRGRGRSETQYF | TGTGCCAGTAGGGGAAGGGGGCGGTCAGAGACCCAGTACTTC
TRBJ1-4 | TRBV2 | - | - | CATQTDFNEKLFF | TGTGCCACTCAGACAGATTTTAATGAAAAACTGTTTTTT
TRBJ1-2 | TRBV27 | - | - | CASSFRGWYGYTF | TGTGCCAGCAGTTTCAGAGGGTGGTATGGCTACACCTTC
TRBJ2-2 | TRBV4-3 | TRBD2 | once | CASSPRGGGLLTGELFF | TGCGCCAGCAGCCCTCGCGGCGGGGGGCTCCTCACCGGGGAGCTGTTTTTT
TRBJ2-2 | TRBV19 | TRBD2 | - | CASSRGPRTSDTGELFF | TGTGCCAGTAGTAGGGGCCCTAGGACTAGCGACACCGGGGAGCTGTTTTTT
TRBJ2-2 | TRBV5-1 | - | - | CASSLEQASTGELFF | TGCGCCAGCAGCTTGGAGCAGGCCTCCACCGGGGAGCTGTTTTTT
TRBJ2-7 | TRBV9 | TRBD1 | - | CASSVGTGGSYYEQYF | TGTGCCAGCAGCGTAGGGACAGGGGGTTCGTACTACGAGCAGTACTTC
TRBJ1-2 | TRBV18 | - | - | CASSPTREGYGYTF | TGTGCCAGCTCACCAACCAGGGAGGGGTATGGCTACACCTTC
TRBJ1-2 | TRBV7-9 | TRBD1 | - | CASSREGADGYTF | TGTGCCAGCAGCCGAGAGGGGGCTGATGGCTACACCTTC
TRBJ1-5 | TRBV30 | TRBD1 | - | CAWRSGRGMQPQHF | TGTGCCTGGAGAAGTGGCAGGGGGATGCAGCCCCAGCATTTT
TRBJ2-7 | TRBV28 | TRBD2 | - | CASSSPGLAGFYEQYF | TGTGCCAGCAGTTCACCGGGACTAGCGGGATTTTACGAGCAGTACTTC
TRBJ2-1 | TRBV6-6 | TRBD2 | once | CATLDRTGGNEQFF | TGTGCCACCCTAGACCGCACGGGGGGCAATGAGCAGTTCTTC
TRBJ2-7 | TRBV6-5 | TRBD1 | - | CASSQQGSRSYEQYF | TGTGCCAGCAGTCAACAGGGGAGCAGGTCCTACGAGCAGTACTTC
TRBJ2-7 | TRBV4-1 | - | medium-sized | CASSQIRGPLYEQYF | TGCGCCAGCAGCCAAATCCGGGGTCCACTCTACGAGCAGTACTTC
TRBJ1-6 | TRBV30 | - | - | CAWSVGGEVDSPLHF | TGTGCCTGGAGTGTAGGCGGGGAGGTAGATTCACCCCTCCACTTT
TRBJ1-1 | TRBV6-4 | - | - | CASSAETGRTEAFF | TGTGCCAGCAGTGCAGAGACAGGTCGCACTGAAGCTTTCTTT
TRBJ1-2 | TRBV11-2 | - | - | CASSLEQGSGYTF | TGTGCCAGCAGCTTAGAGCAGGGTAGTGGCTACACCTTC
TRBJ2-1 | TRBV9 | TRBD2 | - | CASSGGLAGGLGNEQFF | TGTGCCAGCAGCGGCGGACTAGCGGGGGGGCTCGGCAATGAGCAGTTCTTC
TRBJ1-2 | TRBV6-5 | TRBD1 | - | CASSYRQGDYTF | TGTGCCAGCAGTTACCGACAGGGCGACTACACCTTC
TRBJ1-5 | TRBV7-8 | - | few | CASSLRGGTVNQPQHF | TGTGCCAGCAGCTTAAGGGGGGGGACGGTCAATCAGCCCCAGCATTTT
TRBJ1-1 | TRBV2 | - | few | CASRRTENTEAFF | TGTGCCAGCAGGAGGACAGAGAACACTGAAGCTTTCTTT
TRBJ2-3 | TRBV12-3/TRBV12-4 | - | - | CASSLTATDTQYF | TGTGCCAGCAGTTTGACAGCCACAGATACGCAGTATTTT
TRBJ2-1 | TRBV7-3 | - | - | CASSLGHGSSYNEQFF | TGTGCCAGCAGCTTAGGACACGGCAGCTCCTACAATGAGCAGTTCTTC
TRBJ2-3 | TRBV10-3 | TRBD2 | - | CAISPSGGVDTQYF | TGTGCCATCAGTCCTAGCGGGGGGGTGGATACGCAGTATTTT
TRBJ1-5 | TRBV19 | TRBD1 | - | CASSIGGTGVGRGNQPQHF | TGTGCCAGTAGTATCGGAGGGACAGGGGTGGGTAGAGGCAATCAGCCCCAGCATTTT
TRBJ1-2 | TRBV19 | - | - | CASSSLATWNYGYTF | TGTGCCAGTAGTTCCCTGGCGACATGGAACTATGGCTACACCTTC
TRBJ2-3 | TRBV7-8 | - | - | CASSLGRRASTDTQYF | TGTGCCAGCAGCTTAGGTCGCAGGGCGAGCACAGATACGCAGTATTTT
TRBJ1-5 | TRBV6-2/TRBV6-3 | TRBD1 | - | CASSYGQGSYNQPQHF | TGTGCCAGCAGTTACGGACAGGGAAGTTACAATCAGCCCCAGCATTTT
TRBJ2-3 | TRBV5-1 | TRBD1 | - | CASSSYRGLDTQYF | TGCGCCAGCAGCTCTTACAGGGGGCTGGATACGCAGTATTTT
TRBJ1-5 | TRBV6-5 | - | - | CASRGGGLNQPQHF | TGTGCCAGCAGGGGGGGAGGGTTGAATCAGCCCCAGCATTTT
TRBJ1-4 | TRBV7-9 | TRBD1 | - | CASSPGQAFYEKLFF | TGTGCCAGCAGCCCAGGACAGGCGTTCTATGAAAAACTGTTTTTT
TRBJ1-5 | TRBV27 | TRBD1 | - | CASSPTRSGTEQHF | TGTGCCAGCAGTCCGACCCGTTCCGGGACAGAACAGCATTTT
TRBJ2-2 | TRBV10-2 | TRBD2 | - | CASLAVGGTNTGELFF | TGCGCCAGTCTCGCAGTCGGGGGGACGAACACCGGGGAGCTGTTTTTT
TRBJ2-4 | TRBV28 | TRBD2 | - | CASSAGGAAKNIQYF | TGTGCCAGCAGCGCCGGGGGGGCAGCCAAAAACATTCAGTACTTC
TRBJ1-1 | TRBV19 | - | - | CASSVLTDTEAFF | TGTGCCAGTAGCGTCCTTACGGACACTGAAGCTTTCTTT
TRBJ1-6 | TRBV9 | - | - | CASSGDNSPLHF | TGTGCCAGCAGCGGCGATAATTCACCCCTCCACTTT
TRBJ2-3 | TRBV30 | - | - | CAWSVGGRTDTQYF | TGTGCCTGGAGTGTGGGGGGGCGAACAGATACGCAGTATTTT
TRBJ2-3 | TRBV30 | - | - | CAWSVVDTQYF | TGTGCCTGGAGTGTCGTAGATACGCAGTATTTT